A single sample is the source of the 23 T cell receptor beta chains below, sequenced in a study of T cells in Graves' hyperthyroidism and ophthalmopathy (dated by TCRdb to about 2019). The library was produced with multiplex PCR. The sample was run on an Illumina HiSeq 2000. Amplification of TCR beta CDR3 regions was carried out from RNA transcripts. The TCR CDR3 was subjected to a first round of RT-PCR using the HTBI primer set and the Qiagen OneStep RT-PCR kit. TCRdb handled the public reads itself, with Q25 trimming in fastp and clone calling in MiXCR, and kept productive beta chains. Under each unique CDR3 protein, matching rows form one entry showing the most common genes and DNA. The sample table lists around 350,000 distinct CDR3 sequences, roughly 15% of them with a count of one. 15% to 20% of the sample is taken by the ten largest. The sequencing sample was made of blood. These receptors all stem from an older woman with Graves' ophthalmopathy.

The chain is built from TRBV14 and TRBJ2-7, with 8 bases lining up with TRBD2. The junction had 9 bases not matched to a gene; V was cut back by 3 bases and J by 5 bases. The CDR3 has 15 amino acids. Per germline, CDR1 SGHDN and CDR2 FVKESK. The CDR3 protein is CASSQLLAARDEQYF. CDR3 DNA: TGTGCCAGCAGCCAGCTACTAGCGGCGAGGGACGAGCAGTACTTC.

The sample holds many counts of this clonotype. V gene TRBV5-1 combines with J gene TRBJ1-6; 7 bases agree with TRBD1. The trim removed 7 bases at V and 5 bases at J, leaving 6 bases unmatched. Germline V CDR1 and CDR2: SGHRS, YFSETQ. CDR3 size: 14 residues. CDR3 sequence: CASRLDRDNSPLHF. The CDR3 DNA is TGCGCCAGCCGCCTCGACAGGGATAATTCACCCCTCCACTTT.

This clonotype was recorded many times. The V and J genes are TRBV5-1 and TRBJ2-2; D ambiguous. V was cut by 3 bases and J by 1 base, with 7 bases left in between. Germline V gene sequence: CDR1 SGHRS, CDR2 YFSETQ. This CDR3 is 14 amino acids long. This CDR3 is CASSYPENTGELFF. The DNA for the CDR3 is TGCGCCAGCAGCTATCCGGAGAACACCGGGGAGCTGTTTTTT. Full variable domain (rest looked up from reference TRBV5-1 and TRBJ2-2): KAGVTQTPRYLIKTRGQQVTLSCSPISGHRSVSWYQQTPGQGLQFLFEYFSETQRNKGNFPGRFSGRQFSNSRSEMNVSTLELGDSALYLCASSYPENTGELFFGEGSRLTVL.

This clonotype occurred many times. The rearrangement links TRBV3-1 to TRBJ2-1; 10 nucleotides align to TRBD2. The germline CDR1 and CDR2 sequences are LGHDT and YNNKEL (reference sequence). Trimming cost V 6 bases and J 3 bases; bases outside gene matches: 2. The CDR3 has 14 residues. As DNA, the CDR3 is TGTGCCAGCAGGGCTAGCGGGAGCTACAATGAGCAGTTCTTC. Translation gives CASRASGSYNEQFF.

The rearrangement joins TRBV15 to TRBJ1-2; D is undetermined. Germline CDR1 reads LNHNV; CDR2 reads YYDKDF (reference sequence). V lost 4 bases and J 6 bases, leaving 6 bases between the germline ends. CDR3 length: 11 amino acids. DNA for the CDR3: TGTGCCACCAGCAAGGGAGATGGCTACACCTTC. As protein: CATSKGDGYTF. Full variable domain (outside the CDR3, taken from reference TRBV15 and TRBJ1-2): DAMVIQNPRYQVTQFGKPVTLSCSQTLNHNVMYWYQQKSSQAPKLLFHYYDKDFNNEADTPDNFQSRRPNTSFCFLDIRSPGLGDTAMYLCATSKGDGYTFGSGTRLTVV.

The chain employs TRBV14 and TRBJ2-3; 15 positions agree with TRBD2. The CDR3 is 16 residues long. The germline V gene encodes CDR1 SGHDN and CDR2 FVKESK. The junction had 8 bases not matched to a gene; V was cut back by 4 bases and J by 9 bases. This chain's CDR3 is CASSPRGTSGRSTQYF. The CDR3, as DNA: TGTGCCAGCAGCCCACGGGGGACTAGCGGGAGGTCGACGCAGTATTTT. Full variable domain (remainder filled in from reference TRBV14 and TRBJ2-3): EAGVTQFPSHSVIEKGQTVTLRCDPISGHDNLYWYRRVMGKEIKFLLHFVKESKQDESGMPNNRFLAERTGGTYSTLKVQPAELEDSGVYFCASSPRGTSGRSTQYFGPGTRLTVL.

The genes are TRBV24-1 and TRBJ2-3; 7 positions agree with TRBD1. Unmatched junction bases numbered 4, after V lost 3 bases and J lost 2 bases. Looked up from germline, CDR1 is KGHDR and CDR2 is SFDVKD. This CDR3 contains 15 residues. In DNA, the CDR3 is TGTGCCACCAGTGATCTAGGGGGCTCCACAGATACGCAGTATTTT. Translated: CATSDLGGSTDTQYF.

The CDR3 sequence: CASSPHREPDTQYF. The DNA of the CDR3 is TGTGCCAGCAGCCCCCATAGGGAGCCAGATACGCAGTATTTT. The chain employs TRBV7-9 and TRBJ2-3; TRBD2 might be the D (5 bases). The CDR3 runs 14 residues. The V and J ends lost 5 bases and 4 bases respectively, with 13 bases between them. Germline CDR1 SEHNR, CDR2 FQNEAQ (reference sequence). Complete variable domain (other parts from reference TRBV7-9 and TRBJ2-3): DTGVSQNPRHKITKRGQNVTFRCDPISEHNRLYWYRQTLGQGPEFLTYFQNEAQLEKSRLLSDRFSAERPKGSFSTLEIQRTEQGDSAMYLCASSPHREPDTQYFGPGTRLTVL.

The table lists this clonotype with a few counts. The chain uses TRBV29-1 and TRBJ2-7; tentatively, D is TRBD1 or TRBD2 (6 bases each). This CDR3 contains 13 residues. Germline CDR1 and CDR2: SQVTM and ANQGSEA. Trimming removed 6 bases from V and 7 bases from J, with 19 bases in between. CDR3 sequence reads: CSVRGRQAGEQYF. In DNA, the CDR3 is TGCAGCGTGAGGGGCCGACAGGCGGGGGAGCAGTACTTC.

V is TRBV27 and J is TRBJ2-7; 9 bases match TRBD1. Germline-derived CDR1 and CDR2 are MNHEY and SMNVEV (reference sequence). V gave up 8 bases and J gave up 7 bases; unmatched junction bases: 12. This CDR3 is built from 14 residues. DNA of the CDR3: TGTGCCAGCGGTACCCGGGACAGGGTCGGGGAGCAGTACTTC. Protein: CASGTRDRVGEQYF.

This clonotype was counted ten times or more. The chain couples TRBV12-3 or TRBV12-4 to TRBJ2-3; 14 nucleotides agree with TRBD2. V lost 6 bases, J lost 4 bases, and 3 bases stayed unmatched. CDR3 length: 15 residues. CDR3 coding DNA: TGTGCCAGCAGGGGGGGACTAGCGGGAGCAGATACGCAGTATTTT. Its translation is CASRGGLAGADTQYF.

There are many counts of this clonotype. V usage is TRBV5-1 and J usage is TRBJ2-3; no reliable D call. This CDR3 region has 15 residues. Trimming stripped 0 bases from V and 4 bases from J, with 12 bases between. Germline V gene lookup returns CDR1 SGHRS and CDR2 YFSETQ. For the CDR3, the DNA is TGCGCCAGCAGCTTGGGAGCTACAGATCCAGATACGCAGTATTTT. It is translated as CASSLGATDPDTQYF.

This clonotype was counted once. The chain joins TRBV20-1 to TRBJ2-3; 8 nucleotides align to TRBD2. Germline V lookup: CDR1 DFQATT, CDR2 SNEGSKA (reference sequence). The CDR3 runs to 14 residues. The V segment lost 4 bases and the J segment 5 bases; nucleotides outside the gene matches: 8. The CDR3 DNA follows: TGCAGTGCTAAAACGGGAGGGCCGATAGATACGCAGTATTTT. It specifies CSAKTGGPIDTQYF.

In its sample, this clonotype was seen many times. The chain uses TRBV20-1 and TRBJ2-2, with 7 bases that match TRBD2. The CDR3 contains 18 residues. Per germline, CDR1 DFQATT and CDR2 SNEGSKA (reference sequence). The V and J ends lost 3 bases and 3 bases, in that order; junction bases with no gene match: 16. The CDR3 coding sequence is TGCAGTGCTAGTGGGCCTAGCGGCAAAGCCGAATACACCGGGGAGCTGTTTTTT. It yields the protein CSASGPSGKAEYTGELFF.

Notes on this clonotype: The DNA is left out, because the CDR3 cannot be placed on it with certainty; the CDR3 is given as TCRdb lists it. This chain joins TRBV9 and TRBJ2-1; the D segment call TRBD1 is taken from the table without a DNA check. Germline CDR1 SGDLS, CDR2 YYNGEE. The CDR3 spans 13 residues, counting both ends. The CDR3: CASSVGPGNEQFF.

This clonotype showed up many times. The rearrangement links TRBV2 to TRBJ1-5; weak D call: TRBD1 (5 bases). This CDR3 has 14 amino acids. Germline-derived CDR1 and CDR2 are SNHLY and FYNNEI. Trimming removed 6 bases at V and 1 base at J, with 10 bases between. In DNA form, the CDR3 reads TGTGCCAGCAGCCCCCGGGACAGCAATCAGCCCCAGCATTTT. It specifies CASSPRDSNQPQHF.

This clonotype was seen repeatedly, ten times or more. V and J are TRBV20-1 and TRBJ2-1; the D is unclear. The CDR3 runs to 12 residues. Trimming removed 2 bases at V and 3 bases at J, with 5 bases between. Germline assignment: CDR1 DFQATT and CDR2 SNEGSKA (reference sequence). CDR3 loop: CSARKNYNEQFF. The CDR3 DNA is TGCAGTGCTAGAAAGAACTACAATGAGCAGTTCTTC.

This clonotype was observed at least ten times. The chain joins TRBV28 to TRBJ1-6, with no clear D. This CDR3 is 15 amino acids long. The ends were cut back, 5 bases at V and 3 bases at J, with 11 bases in the middle. The germline V gene encodes CDR1 MDHEN and CDR2 SYDVKM. The CDR3 nucleotides read TGTGCCAGCAGTCCCACAGAGGGCTATAATTCACCCCTCCACTTT. This sequence encodes CASSPTEGYNSPLHF.

Many counts were recorded for this clonotype. The chain is built from TRBV20-1 and TRBJ2-1, with a weak D call TRBD1 (5 bases). The length of the CDR3 is 15 residues. Germline V lookup: CDR1 DFQATT, CDR2 SNEGSKA (reference sequence). V gave up 3 bases and J gave up 9 bases, with 21 bases separating them. The CDR3 sequence: CSARGSAGPRREQFF. CDR3 coding DNA: TGCAGTGCTAGGGGGTCCGCAGGGCCTAGGCGTGAGCAGTTCTTC.

This chain joins TRBV28 and TRBJ1-2, with D hard to call. This CDR3 region has 14 residues. Germline-derived CDR1 and CDR2 are MDHEN and SYDVKM. Trimming shortened V by 2 bases and J by 0 bases, and 7 bases separated the two germline ends. The CDR3 loop is CASSLGRSNYGYTF. Here the CDR3 DNA reads TGTGCCAGCAGTTTAGGTCGGTCTAACTATGGCTACACCTTC.

This clonotype was counted a few times. This could be a read error, since a much larger clone is one nucleotide away. The chain employs TRBV11-2 and TRBJ2-1, with no clear D. CDR3 length: 12 residues. Per germline, CDR1 SGHAT and CDR2 FQNNGV. The CDR3 protein is CASSQGIYERFF. The DNA of the CDR3 is TGTGCCAGCAGCCAAGGGATCTATGAGCGGTTCTTC.

The table lists this clonotype with a few counts. A junction boundary mismatches the germline segment, possibly from a read error. The rearrangement uses TRBV18 and TRBJ2-1; TRBD2 is a possible D gene (6 bases). Germline CDR1 KGHSH, CDR2 LQKENI. This CDR3 comprises 14 residues. The CDR3 spells CASPPGGPPREQFF. The CDR3 region has the DNA TGTGCCAGCCCACCCGGGGGACCCCCAAGGGAGCAGTTCTTC.

This clonotype was found many times. V is TRBV2 and J is TRBJ2-4; D not certain. The CDR3 is made up of 12 amino acids. The V end lost 7 bases, the J end lost 5 bases, and 9 bases lay between the germline ends. The germline CDR1 and CDR2 sequences are SNHLY and FYNNEI. CDR3 sequence: CASNKDENIQYF. In nucleotides, the CDR3 is TGTGCCAGCAACAAGGATGAAAACATTCAGTACTTC.